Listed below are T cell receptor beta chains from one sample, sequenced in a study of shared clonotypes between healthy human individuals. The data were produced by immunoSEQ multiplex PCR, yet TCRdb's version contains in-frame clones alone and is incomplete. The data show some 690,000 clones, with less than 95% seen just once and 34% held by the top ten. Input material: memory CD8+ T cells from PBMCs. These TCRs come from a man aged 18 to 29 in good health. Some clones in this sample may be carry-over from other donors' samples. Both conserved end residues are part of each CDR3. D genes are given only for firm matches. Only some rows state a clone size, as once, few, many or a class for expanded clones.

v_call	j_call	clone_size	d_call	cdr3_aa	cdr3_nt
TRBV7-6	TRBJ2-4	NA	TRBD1	CASSHGQGESKNIQYF	TGTGCCAGCAGTCATGGACAGGGCGAGTCCAAAAACATTCAGTACTTC
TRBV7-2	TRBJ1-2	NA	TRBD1	CASSRWTGSYGYTF	TGTGCCAGCAGCCGATGGACAGGGAGCTATGGCTACACCTTC
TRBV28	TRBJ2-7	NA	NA	CASTTGAGQYSIYEQYF	TGTGCCAGCACTACGGGGGCAGGACAGTACTCAATCTACGAGCAGTACTTC
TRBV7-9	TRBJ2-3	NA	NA	CASSFRGADTQYF	TGTGCCAGCAGCTTCCGAGGGGCAGATACGCAGTATTTT
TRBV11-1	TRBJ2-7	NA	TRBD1	CASSLGPGQPYYEQYF	TGTGCCAGCAGCTTGGGACCGGGACAGCCATACTACGAGCAGTACTTC
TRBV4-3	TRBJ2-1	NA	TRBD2	CASSQGSASGYYSYNEQFF	TGCGCCAGCAGCCAAGGGTCGGCTAGCGGATATTACTCCTACAATGAGCAGTTCTTC
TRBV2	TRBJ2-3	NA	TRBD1	CASSRQGAAEWGDTQYF	TGTGCCAGCAGTCGACAGGGGGCGGCGGAGTGGGGAGATACGCAGTATTTT
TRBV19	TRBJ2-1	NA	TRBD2	CAIRDPVAGKDNEQFF	TGTGCCATCAGAGATCCAGTAGCGGGGAAGGACAATGAGCAGTTCTTC
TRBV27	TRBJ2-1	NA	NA	CASSRTGTGLWREPRNEQFF	TGTGCCAGCAGTCGAACCGGGACAGGTCTGTGGCGGGAGCCGCGGAATGAGCAGTTCTTC
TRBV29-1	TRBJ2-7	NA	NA	CSALGTTYEQYF	TGCAGCGCCCTGGGCACTACCTACGAGCAGTACTTC
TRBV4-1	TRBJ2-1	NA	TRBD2	CASSQDLPGLAGGEQFF	TGCGCCAGCAGCCAAGACCTGCCGGGACTAGCGGGAGGGGAGCAGTTCTTC
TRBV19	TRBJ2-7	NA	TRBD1	CASSMWQGADEQYF	TGTGCCAGTAGTATGTGGCAGGGGGCCGACGAGCAGTACTTC
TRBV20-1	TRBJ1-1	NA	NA	CSARGTYKAFF	TGCAGTGCTAGGGGGACATATAAAGCTTTCTTT
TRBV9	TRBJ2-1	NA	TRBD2	CASSPPRGTSGYRTYNEQFF	TGTGCCAGCAGCCCCCCCCGCGGGACTAGCGGGTACCGGACGTACAATGAGCAGTTCTTC
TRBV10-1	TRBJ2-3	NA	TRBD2	CASSESRGATDTQYF	TGCGCCAGCAGTGAGTCGCGGGGGGCTACAGATACGCAGTATTTT
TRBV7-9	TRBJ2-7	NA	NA	CASSLGYRADNSYEQYF	TGTGCCAGCAGCTTAGGCTACAGGGCGGACAACTCCTACGAGCAGTACTTC
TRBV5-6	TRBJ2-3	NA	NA	CASSFAGPGEAQYF	TGTGCCAGCAGCTTTGCGGGGCCGGGGGAAGCGCAGTATTTT
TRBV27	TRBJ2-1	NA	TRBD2	CASSLSTSALSEQFF	TGTGCCAGCAGTTTATCGACTAGCGCCTTGAGCGAACAGTTCTTC
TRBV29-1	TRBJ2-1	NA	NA	CSPRFSHEQFF	TGCAGCCCCCGTTTTTCCCATGAGCAGTTCTTC
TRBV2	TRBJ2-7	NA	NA	CASSHSQGTNYEQYF	TGTGCCAGCAGCCACTCACAGGGAACAAACTACGAGCAGTACTTC
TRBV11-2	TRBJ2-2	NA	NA	CASSLLTALFF	TGTGCCAGCAGCTTACTGACGGCGCTGTTTTTT
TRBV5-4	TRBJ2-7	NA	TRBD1	CASSGDRGSYEQYF	TGTGCCAGCAGCGGAGACAGGGGTTCCTACGAGCAGTACTTC
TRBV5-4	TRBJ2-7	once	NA	CASSIFGGKINEQYF	TGTGCCAGCAGCATTTTCGGCGGGAAAATCAACGAGCAGTACTTC
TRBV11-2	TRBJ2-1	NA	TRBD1	CASSLDPGTAHNEQFF	TGTGCCAGCAGCTTAGATCCCGGGACAGCTCACAATGAGCAGTTCTTC
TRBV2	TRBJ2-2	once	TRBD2	CASSGGTSGTGELFF	TGTGCCAGCAGCGGCGGGACTAGCGGGACCGGGGAGCTGTTTTTT
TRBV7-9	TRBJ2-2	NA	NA	CASSFGVWTGELFF	TGTGCCAGCAGCTTCGGAGTGTGGACCGGGGAGCTGTTTTTT
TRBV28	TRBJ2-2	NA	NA	CASSFMGFPGELFF	TGTGCCAGCAGTTTTATGGGGTTCCCCGGGGAGCTGTTTTTT
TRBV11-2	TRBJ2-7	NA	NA	CASSREPGSSYEQYF	TGTGCCAGCAGCCGAGAACCAGGTAGCTCCTACGAGCAGTACTTC
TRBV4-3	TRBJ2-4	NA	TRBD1	CASSQRTGLDIQYF	TGCGCCAGCAGCCAACGGACAGGGTTGGACATTCAGTACTTC
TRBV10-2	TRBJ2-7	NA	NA	CASSTKTGFEQYF	TGCGCCAGCAGTACAAAAACAGGGTTCGAGCAGTACTTC
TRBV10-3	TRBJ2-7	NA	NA	CAISGLYGEQYF	TGTGCCATCAGTGGACTTTACGGCGAGCAGTACTTC
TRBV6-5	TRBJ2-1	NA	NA	CASSYSGQGHEQFF	TGTGCCAGCAGTTACTCTGGGCAGGGTCATGAGCAGTTCTTC
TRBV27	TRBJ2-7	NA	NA	CASSLTADSYEQYF	TGTGCCAGCAGTTTGACCGCCGACAGCTACGAGCAGTACTTC
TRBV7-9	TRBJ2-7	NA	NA	CAIVRDSTYEQYF	TGTGCCATCGTGCGGGACAGTACCTACGAGCAGTACTTC
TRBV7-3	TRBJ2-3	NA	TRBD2	CASSLGRANTDTQYF	TGTGCCAGCAGCTTAGGGAGGGCCAACACAGATACGCAGTATTTT
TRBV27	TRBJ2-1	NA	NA	CASSFGLEQFF	TGTGCCAGCAGTTTCGGGTTGGAGCAGTTCTTC
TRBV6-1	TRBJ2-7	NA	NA	CASSETGPAYEQYF	TGTGCCAGCAGTGAAACGGGGCCCGCCTACGAGCAGTACTTC
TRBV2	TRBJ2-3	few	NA	CASSEALLGAEGFTDTQYF	TGTGCCAGCAGTGAAGCCCTTTTAGGAGCGGAAGGGTTCACAGATACGCAGTATTTT
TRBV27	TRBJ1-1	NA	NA	CASSSGMNTEAFF	TGTGCCAGCTCTTCAGGGATGAACACTGAAGCTTTCTTT
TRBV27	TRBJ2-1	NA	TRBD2	CASSLYGTSFYEQFF	TGTGCCAGCAGTTTATATGGGACTAGCTTCTATGAGCAGTTCTTC
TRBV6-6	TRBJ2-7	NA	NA	CASSLGGPYEQYF	TGTGCCAGCAGCTTAGGGGGTCCCTACGAGCAGTACTTC
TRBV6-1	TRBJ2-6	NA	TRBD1	CASTDRAAGANVLTF	TGTGCCAGCACCGACAGGGCGGCGGGGGCCAACGTCCTGACTTTC
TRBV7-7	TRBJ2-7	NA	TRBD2	CASSTGLAGEDEQYF	TGTGCCAGCAGCACAGGACTAGCGGGAGAGGACGAGCAGTACTTC
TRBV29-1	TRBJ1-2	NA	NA	CSVDDPDGPVLGYTF	TGCAGCGTTGACGATCCGGACGGGCCCGTCTTGGGCTACACCTTC
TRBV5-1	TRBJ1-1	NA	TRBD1	CASSLDRGPGTEAFF	TGCGCCAGCAGCTTGGATAGGGGGCCTGGCACTGAAGCTTTCTTT
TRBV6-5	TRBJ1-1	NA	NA	CASSYGGWLNTEAFF	TGTGCCAGCAGTTACGGGGGCTGGTTGAACACTGAAGCTTTCTTT
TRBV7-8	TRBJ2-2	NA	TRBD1	CASSWTGMNTGELFF	TGTGCCAGCAGCTGGACAGGGATGAACACCGGGGAGCTGTTTTTT
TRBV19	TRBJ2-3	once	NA	CASNGASTDTQYF	TGTGCCAGTAACGGGGCGAGCACAGATACGCAGTATTTT
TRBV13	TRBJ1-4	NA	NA	CASSSTRKTNEKLFF	TGTGCCAGCAGCTCCACCAGGAAGACTAATGAAAAACTGTTTTTT
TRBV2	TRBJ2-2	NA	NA	CAILGGAGELFF	TGTGCCATACTAGGAGGCGCCGGGGAGCTGTTTTTT
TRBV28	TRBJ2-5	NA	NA	CASATPSPSGWETQYF	TGTGCCAGCGCAACCCCTAGTCCGTCCGGCTGGGAGACCCAGTACTTC
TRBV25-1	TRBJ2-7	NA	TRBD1	CASRDTRDRVDYEQYF	TGTGCCAGCAGGGATACTAGGGACAGGGTAGACTACGAGCAGTACTTC
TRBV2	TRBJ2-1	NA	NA	CASRVAYNEQFF	TGTGCCAGCAGGGTAGCATACAATGAGCAGTTCTTC